This TCR beta chain was obtained from a study of blood T cell repertoires in COVID-19. About the study: From the United States, Italy and Spain came samples of acute and convalescent COVID-19. The cDNA or gDNA used as material had been derived from T cells, B-cell-depleted T cells, or PBMCs.

Original methodology: By means of reference gene primer amplification, nucleated cell counts were estimated. Sequencing was performed with immunoSEQ multiplex PCR; in TCRdb, only in-frame clones are kept and a portion is missing. The DNA gave D and trimming, while V, J and clone size come from that table. Here the sample spans approximately 130,000 clones, more than 75% being singletons. Germline V lookup: CDR1 MDHEN, CDR2 SYDVKM. V lost 5 bases to trimming and J lost 1 base, with 9 bases between them. This CDR3 has 13 residues. The rearrangement links TRBV28 to TRBJ2-7, with a tentative D call TRBD2 (6 bases). The receptor was derived from a man aged 55 to 70 with acute or convalescent COVID-19. The sequenced material came from peripheral blood. CDR3 amino acids: CASSAAGSYEQYF. CDR3 nucleotide sequence: TGTGCCAGCAGTGCGGCGGGATCCTACGAGCAGTACTTC.